This T cell receptor beta chain was documented in a study of T cell responses to AZD1222 COVID-19 vaccine. Study-level information: Pooled samples include second doses given at about 4 or 12 weeks.

General study findings and limits: The repertoires were collected only after the peak T cell response. At baseline, just 5 or 6 AZD1222 recipients tested seropositive.

Details on this clone: Its antigen is not known.

Only in-frame clones appear in the TCRdb table, and some are missing; sequencing was by immunoSEQ multiplex PCR. The sample lists about 97,000 clones; just over 85% were seen once. The material was peripheral blood, obtained on day 0 of AZD1222 vaccination. The sequence derives from an adult in good health.

The CDR3 region is CASSRSTVLGDGYTF. The CDR3 DNA reads as TGTGCCAGCAGCCGGTCGACAGTCCTCGGGGATGGCTACACCTTC. The chain has TRBV14 and TRBJ1-2; tentatively, D is TRBD1 (5 bases). The V and J ends lost 4 bases and 6 bases respectively, with 18 bases between them. CDR1 and CDR2 from the germline V gene are SGHDN and FVKESK. This CDR3 contains 15 residues.